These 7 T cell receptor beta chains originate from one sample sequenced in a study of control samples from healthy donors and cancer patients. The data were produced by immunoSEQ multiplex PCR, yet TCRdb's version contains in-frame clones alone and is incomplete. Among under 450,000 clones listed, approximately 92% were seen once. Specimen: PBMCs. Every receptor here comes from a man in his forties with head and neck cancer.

DNA of the CDR3: TGCGCCAGCAGCAGCCTGAGAGAGGGACTTGGCTACACCTTC. It translates to CASSSLREGLGYTF. V is TRBV5-1 and J is TRBJ1-2, with TRBD1 as a possible D gene (5 bases). Germline CDR1 and CDR2: SGHRS and YFSETQ. This CDR3 has 14 residues. The V gene lost 4 bases and the J gene lost 7 bases, with 17 bases spanning the gap.

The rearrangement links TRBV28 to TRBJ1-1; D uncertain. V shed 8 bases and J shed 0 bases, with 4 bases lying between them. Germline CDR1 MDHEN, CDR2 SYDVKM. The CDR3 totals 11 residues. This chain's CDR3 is CASVMNTEAFF. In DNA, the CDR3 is TGTGCCAGCGTAATGAACACTGAAGCTTTCTTT.

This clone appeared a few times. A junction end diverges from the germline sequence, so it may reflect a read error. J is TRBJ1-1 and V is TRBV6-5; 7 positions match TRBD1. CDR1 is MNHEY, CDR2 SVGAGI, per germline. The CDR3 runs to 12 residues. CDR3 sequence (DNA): TGTGCCAGCAGGACAGGGAACACTCAAGCTTTCTTT. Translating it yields CASRTGNTQAFF.

CDR3 residues: CASSLIYNNEQFF. The CDR3 DNA reads as TGTGCCAGCAGCTTAATATACAACAATGAGCAGTTCTTC. This chain joins TRBV7-2 and TRBJ2-1, with D unresolved. Germline V gene data show CDR1 as SGHTA and CDR2 as FQGNSA. This CDR3 spans 13 amino acids. The V end was cut by 2 bases, the J end by 5 bases, with 7 bases between.

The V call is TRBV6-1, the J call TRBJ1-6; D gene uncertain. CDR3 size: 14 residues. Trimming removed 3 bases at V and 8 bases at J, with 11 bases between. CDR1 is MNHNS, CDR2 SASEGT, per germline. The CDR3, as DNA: TGTGCCAGCAGTGAGTTAAGGCAAGATTCACCCCTCCACTTT. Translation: CASSELRQDSPLHF.

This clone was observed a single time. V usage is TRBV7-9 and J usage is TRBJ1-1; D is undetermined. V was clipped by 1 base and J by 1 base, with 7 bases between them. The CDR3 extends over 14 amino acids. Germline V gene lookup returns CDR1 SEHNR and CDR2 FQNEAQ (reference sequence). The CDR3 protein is CASSLGGTNTEAFF. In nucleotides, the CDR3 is TGTGCCAGCAGCTTAGGGGGTACGAACACTGAAGCTTTCTTT.

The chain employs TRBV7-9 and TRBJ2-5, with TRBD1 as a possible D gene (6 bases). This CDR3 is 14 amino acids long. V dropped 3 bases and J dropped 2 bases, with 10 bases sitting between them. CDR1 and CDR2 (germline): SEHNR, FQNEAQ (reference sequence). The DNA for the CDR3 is TGTGCCAGCAGCTTTTGGACAGTTCAAGAGACCCAGTACTTC. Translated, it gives CASSFWTVQETQYF.